This T cell receptor beta chain was captured by sequencing in a study of shared clonotypes between healthy human individuals. A deep-level run was used for the assay. Profiled with immunoSEQ multiplex PCR; TCRdb holds only in-frame clones, not every one. The data hold 2.5 million or so clones, with around 94% observed a single time. The CDR3 is 17 amino acids. In germline, CDR1 is SGHVS, CDR2 FQNEAQ. Trimming removed 3 bases at V and 3 bases at J, with 18 bases between. Donors were Caucasian adults residing in Nashville, Tennessee, USA. The investigators split CD4+ cells into a CD45RA+ naive subset and a CD45RA-negative memory subset.

The source material was naive CD4+ T cells sorted from blood. The subset was: CD45RA+ positively selected. This sequence was found in a man between 18 and 35 years old in good health. The rearrangement joins TRBV7-8 to TRBJ1-3; D is uncertain. The CDR3: CASSFLSRTGVGNTIYF. Here the CDR3 DNA reads TGTGCCAGCAGCTTCCTATCACGGACGGGAGTTGGAAACACCATATATTTT.